One sample yielded the 28 T cell receptor beta chains listed below, sequenced in a study of blood T cells in healthy people across ages. Next came a second PCR, run for roughly 6 to 11 cycles, which used a sample-barcoded 5' primer along with a J-beta primer mix. TCRdb processed the 5' RACE reads anew with MiXCR; each CDR3 protein has one entry. The table lists over 600,000 distinct CDR3 sequences, approximately 53% of them singletons, with around 25% in the top ten. The sample was blood. The receptors stem from a man between 35 and 55 years old in good health.

This clonotype has only one observation. The rearrangement uses TRBV13 and TRBJ2-5, with D tentatively TRBD2 (6 bases). The CDR3 spans 15 residues. Germline CDR1 PRHDT, CDR2 FYEKMQ (reference sequence). Deletions cut 6 bases from V and 11 bases from J, with 25 bases between. The CDR3 DNA is TGTGCCAGCAGACCCCCTACGGGAGAGGGCAATGAGCAGTACTTC. Residues: CASRPPTGEGNEQYF.

This chain links TRBV24-1 with TRBJ2-7; D is uncertain. The CDR3 runs to 16 residues. V was shortened by 6 bases and J by 7 bases, with 24 bases between the two germline ends. The germline gives CDR1 KGHDR, CDR2 SFDVKD. This CDR3 reads CATSPPTANSYNEQYF. The CDR3 region has the DNA TGTGCCACCAGTCCTCCAACAGCTAACTCCTACAATGAGCAGTACTTC.

This rearrangement joins TRBV3-1 to TRBJ2-5; 13 bases are a match to TRBD2. There are 21 residues in the CDR3. Germline V gene data show CDR1 as LGHDT and CDR2 as YNNKEL (reference sequence). V shed 5 bases, J shed 5 bases, and the junction held 23 bases outside the gene matches. For the CDR3, the DNA is TGTGCCAGCAGCTCGCGCAAACTAGCGGGGGGGCCAATCGAAGCCCCGGAGACCCAGTACTTC. Amino acids: CASSSRKLAGGPIEAPETQYF.

The J gene is TRBJ2-3, the V gene TRBV7-9; 7 bases map to TRBD1. Germline values: CDR1 SEHNR, CDR2 FQNEAQ (reference sequence). This CDR3 has 14 residues. V was clipped by 5 bases and J by 4 bases; unmatched bases: 6. CDR3 nucleotides: TGTGCCAGCAGCCGGGACAGATCGCCAGATACGCAGTATTTT. The encoded protein is CASSRDRSPDTQYF.

The chain carries TRBV20-1 and TRBJ1-4; D is ambiguous. The germline V gene encodes CDR1 DFQATT and CDR2 SNEGSKA (reference sequence). V was shortened by 1 base and J by 4 bases, with 7 bases between the two germline ends. The CDR3 sequence is 13 residues long. This chain's CDR3 is CSARGSYNEKLFF. In nucleotides, the CDR3 is TGCAGTGCTAGAGGGTCTTATAATGAAAAACTGTTTTTT.

The chain uses TRBV27 and TRBJ2-7; TRBD2 matches at 11 bases. CDR1 is MNHEY, CDR2 SMNVEV, per germline (reference sequence). This CDR3 has 16 amino acids. The V segment lost 4 bases and the J segment 1 base; nucleotides outside the gene matches: 6. CDR3 in DNA: TGTGCCAGCAGTTCTACTAGCGGGAGCTTTTCCTACGAGCAGTACTTC. Protein product: CASSSTSGSFSYEQYF.

V is TRBV7-6 and J is TRBJ1-1; tentative D call: TRBD1 (6 bases). The CDR3 covers 15 residues. Germline values: CDR1 SGHVS, CDR2 FNYEAQ. The ends were cut back, 3 bases at V and 5 bases at J, with 16 bases in the middle. This CDR3 is CASSLGRDIRTEAFF. CDR3 DNA sequence: TGTGCCAGCAGCTTGGGCCGGGACATCAGAACTGAAGCTTTCTTT.

This clonotype appeared many times. The chain employs TRBV9 and TRBJ2-5, with 8 positions matching TRBD2. This CDR3 is built from 14 residues. CDR1 is SGDLS and CDR2 is YYNGEE in the germline V gene. The trim removed 0 bases at V and 9 bases at J, leaving 7 bases unmatched. Here the CDR3 DNA reads TGTGCCAGCAGCGTAGGTGTTAGCGGGAAGTCCCAGTACTTC. It specifies CASSVGVSGKSQYF.

The V gene is TRBV29-1, the J gene TRBJ2-5; possible D gene TRBD2, 5 bases. The CDR3 sequence is 11 residues long. V was clipped by 4 bases and J by 11 bases, with 14 bases between them. From germline, CDR1 is SQVTM and CDR2 ANQGSEA. CDR3 in amino acids: CSVGTGVNQYF. CDR3 nucleotide sequence: TGCAGCGTTGGAACCGGGGTCAATCAGTACTTC.

This clonotype turned up a few times. The chain recombines TRBV4-1 with TRBJ1-6; D not resolved. The V end was cut by 1 base, the J end by 5 bases, with 9 bases between. Per germline, CDR1 MGHRA and CDR2 YSYEKL. This CDR3 is 15 amino acids long. CDR3: CASSQASGNNSPLHF. Here the CDR3 DNA reads TGCGCCAGCAGCCAAGCATCAGGAAATAATTCACCCCTCCACTTT.

The chain is built from TRBV30 and TRBJ2-7; no firm D call. CDR1 is GTSNPN, CDR2 SVGIG, per germline (reference sequence). Trimming pared 1 base from V and 2 bases from J, leaving 9 bases between. CDR3 length equals 13 residues. This chain's CDR3 is CAWSGASTYEQYF. CDR3 bases: TGTGCCTGGAGTGGGGCTAGTACCTACGAGCAGTACTTC.

This clonotype has just a few counts. The J gene is TRBJ1-5, the V gene TRBV20-1; TRBD1 matches 9 bases. The CDR3 consists of 14 residues. Germline CDR1 reads DFQATT; CDR2 reads SNEGSKA (reference sequence). Trimming at V came to 3 bases and at J to 3 bases, leaving 3 bases not matched to a gene. The CDR3 loop reads CSASRTGVNQPQHF. In nucleotides, the CDR3 is TGCAGTGCTAGTCGGACAGGGGTCAATCAGCCCCAGCATTTT.

This clonotype was found once. The rearrangement links TRBV20-1 to TRBJ2-7, with D perhaps assigned TRBD1 or TRBD2 (5 bases each). The J call may be faulty, since TRBJ2-5 better matches the DNA end. This CDR3 comprises 15 residues. Germline V lookup: CDR1 DFQATT, CDR2 SNEGSKA (reference sequence). CDR3 nucleotides: TGCAGTGCTACCAGATACGGGGCAGGGCGGGAGACCCAGTACTTC. This sequence encodes CSATRYGAGRETQYF.

The gene calls are TRBV29-1 and TRBJ2-5; TRBD1 or TRBD2 may be the D gene (5 bases each). The CDR3 is 11 residues long. V lost 1 base and J lost 5, with 5 bases in between. Germline-derived CDR1 and CDR2 are SQVTM and ANQGSEA. DNA for the CDR3: TGCAGCGTTGAAGGGGGGGAGACCCAGTACTTC. Translating it yields CSVEGGETQYF.

The chain has TRBV16 and TRBJ2-1; D tentatively fits TRBD1 or TRBD2 (6 bases each). Deletions cut 4 bases from V and 11 bases from J, with 15 bases between. The CDR3 is 13 amino acids. Germline V gene data show CDR1 as KGHSY and CDR2 as FQNENV. The CDR3 here is CASSPRQEGKQFF. DNA for the CDR3: TGTGCCAGCAGCCCCCGACAGGAGGGGAAGCAGTTCTTC.

The V call is TRBV5-1, the J call TRBJ2-1; D is unclear. Trimming took 0 bases from V and 5 from J, leaving 12 bases between them. Germline CDR1 and CDR2: SGHRS and YFSETQ. This CDR3 spans 15 amino acids. CDR3 sequence (DNA): TGCGCCAGCAGCTTGGCGGAAAGGGCTAACAATGAGCAGTTCTTC. This encodes CASSLAERANNEQFF.

As DNA, the CDR3 is TGTGCCAGCAATAATTTGCGGGAAGATACGCAGTATTTT. Protein product: CASNNLREDTQYF. V is TRBV12-3 or TRBV12-4 and J is TRBJ2-3; D perhaps matches TRBD2 (6 bases). Between the trimmed V and J ends, which lost 7 bases and 5 bases, there was a span of 13 bases. This CDR3 has 13 amino acids.

In DNA, the CDR3 is TGTGCCACCCGCGAATTAGGGAAAAACATTCAGTACTTC. The encoded protein is CATRELGKNIQYF. The chain uses TRBV15 and TRBJ2-4, with no clear D. The CDR3 runs to 13 residues. Deletions cut 8 bases from V and 4 bases from J, with 12 bases between. Germline V gene data show CDR1 as LNHNV and CDR2 as YYDKDF (reference sequence).

This clonotype showed up just a few times. The DNA of the CDR3 is TGTGCCATCAGTCCGGTTAACAATGAGCAGTTCTTC. This gives the protein CAISPVNNEQFF. This rearrangement joins TRBV10-3 to TRBJ2-1; D uncertain. V gave up 5 bases and J gave up 5 bases, with 7 bases separating them. The CDR3 totals 12 residues. Germline-derived CDR1 and CDR2 are ENHRY and SYGVKD.

The rearrangement uses TRBV11-2 and TRBJ1-1; perhaps TRBD1 as D (5 bases). The CDR3 is 14 amino acids. CDR1 and CDR2 from the germline V gene are SGHAT and FQNNGV. V was pared by 1 base and J by 3 bases, with 9 bases between. CDR3 in amino acids: CASSLAGLYTEAFF. The CDR3 bases are TGTGCCAGCAGCTTAGCAGGGTTGTACACTGAAGCTTTCTTT.

The V call is TRBV20-1, the J call TRBJ2-7, with D possibly TRBD1 on 6 matching bases. CDR1 is DFQATT and CDR2 is SNEGSKA in the germline V gene (reference sequence). The CDR3 spans 15 residues. With 0 bases removed from V and 0 bases from J, the gap between germline ends came to 12 bases. CDR3 sequence: CSAREDGGASYEQYF. In DNA, the CDR3 is TGCAGTGCTAGAGAGGATGGGGGCGCCTCCTACGAGCAGTACTTC.

This chain links TRBV4-3 with TRBJ2-1, with D tentatively TRBD2 (5 bases). Deletions cut 6 bases from V and 10 bases from J, with 19 bases between. CDR1 is LGHNA, CDR2 YSLEER, per germline. The length of the CDR3 is 14 residues. The CDR3, as DNA: TGCGCCAGCAGGAGTAGCAGGAGGCTAGAGGAGCAGTTCTTC. Translating it yields CASRSSRRLEEQFF.

V and J are TRBV7-2 and TRBJ2-2; TRBD2 matches 9 bases. Germline values: CDR1 SGHTA, CDR2 FQGNSA. V shed 4 bases and J 5 bases; nucleotides not matched to a gene: 11. CDR3 length: 17 amino acids. The CDR3 protein is CASSSPLAGILTGELFF. In DNA, the CDR3 is TGTGCCAGCAGCTCGCCCCTAGCGGGGATTCTGACCGGGGAGCTGTTTTTT.

This clonotype was detected ten times or more. Mismatch with germline at one junction end may stem from a read error. This chain connects TRBV4-3 to TRBJ2-3; 9 bases match TRBD2. This CDR3 is 16 amino acids long. Germline V gene data show CDR1 as LGHNA and CDR2 as YSLEER. In DNA form, the CDR3 reads TGCGCCAGCAGCCAAGATTACGGGACTAGCAAAGATACGCAGTATTTT. Its protein is CASSQDYGTSKDTQYF.

The rearrangement joins TRBV14 to TRBJ2-3; D is uncertain. V lost 3 bases and J lost 2, with 9 bases in between. Germline values: CDR1 SGHDN, CDR2 FVKESK. This CDR3 is 14 amino acids long. The DNA for the CDR3 is TGTGCCAGCAGCCATGGTGGGAACACAGATACGCAGTATTTT. Translation: CASSHGGNTDTQYF.

This sequence joins TRBV13 and TRBJ2-6; perhaps D is TRBD1 or TRBD2 (5 bases each). Looked up from germline, CDR1 is PRHDT and CDR2 is FYEKMQ (reference sequence). There are 19 residues in the CDR3. The V gene lost 7 bases and the J gene lost 0 bases, with 22 bases spanning the gap. CDR3 protein: CASTSIRGRTYSGANVLTF. CDR3 nucleotides: TGTGCCAGCACTTCAATTAGGGGACGCACGTACTCTGGGGCCAACGTCCTGACTTTC.

The genes are TRBV25-1 and TRBJ2-7, with 12 nucleotides matching TRBD1. The germline V gene encodes CDR1 MGHDK and CDR2 SYGVNS. V shed 3 bases, J shed 3 bases, and the junction held 3 bases outside the gene matches. CDR3 size: 15 residues. The CDR3 sequence: CASSDGTGGNYEQYF. CDR3 DNA: TGTGCCAGCAGTGACGGGACAGGGGGCAACTACGAGCAGTACTTC.

The CDR3 DNA is TGTGCCAGCAGCTCAACAGGGAAACCCACCTATGGCTACACCTTC. Amino acids: CASSSTGKPTYGYTF. The rearrangement uses TRBV11-2 and TRBJ1-2; D perhaps matches TRBD1 (6 bases). Germline CDR1 reads SGHAT; CDR2 reads FQNNGV. V was shortened by 4 bases and J by 4 bases, with 16 bases between the two germline ends. CDR3 length equals 15 residues.